This T cell receptor beta chain came from a study of cytomegalovirus exposure and HLA in healthy donors. This clone was seen more than once but under ten times. Other DNA sequences in this sample translate to the same CDR3. This CDR3 is built from 11 residues. Germline values: CDR1 SGHAT, CDR2 FQNNGV. V was cut by 6 bases and J by 5 bases, with 7 bases left in between. Amplification used 60 Vbeta primers and 13 Jbeta primers. Sequenced by immunoSEQ multiplex PCR; TCRdb stores in-frame clones only, minus some. This table holds 120,000 to 150,000 clones, over 75% found once. Healthy bone marrow donors made up the cohort.

The genes are TRBV11-2 and TRBJ2-5; D remains ambiguous. The TCR comes from a man aged 25-45 years in good health and CMV-seropositive. The sequenced sample consisted of PBMCs. As DNA, the CDR3 is TGTGCCAGCAGTTCCGGGGAGACCCAGTACTTC. This gives the protein CASSSGETQYF.